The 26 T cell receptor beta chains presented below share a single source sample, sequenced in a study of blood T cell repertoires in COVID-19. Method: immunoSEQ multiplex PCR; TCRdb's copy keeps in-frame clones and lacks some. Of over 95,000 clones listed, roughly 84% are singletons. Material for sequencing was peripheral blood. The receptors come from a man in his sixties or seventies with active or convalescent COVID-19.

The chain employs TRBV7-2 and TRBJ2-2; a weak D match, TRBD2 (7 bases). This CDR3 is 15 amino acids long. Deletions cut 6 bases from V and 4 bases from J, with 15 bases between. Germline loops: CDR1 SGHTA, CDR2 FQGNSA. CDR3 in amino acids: CASRPTGGGTGELFF. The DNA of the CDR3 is TGTGCCAGCAGGCCCACGGGGGGCGGCACCGGGGAGCTGTTTTTT.

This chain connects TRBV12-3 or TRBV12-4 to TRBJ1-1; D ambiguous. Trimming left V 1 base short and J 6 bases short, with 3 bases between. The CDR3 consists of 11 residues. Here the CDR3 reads CASSLGAEAFF. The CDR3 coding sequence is TGTGCCAGCAGTTTAGGAGCTGAAGCTTTCTTT.

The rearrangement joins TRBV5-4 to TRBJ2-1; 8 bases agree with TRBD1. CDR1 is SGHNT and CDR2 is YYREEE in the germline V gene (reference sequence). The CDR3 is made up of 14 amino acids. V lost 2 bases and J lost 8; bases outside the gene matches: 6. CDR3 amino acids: CASSFRQGADEQFF. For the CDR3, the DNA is TGTGCCAGCAGCTTTCGTCAGGGGGCGGATGAGCAGTTCTTC.

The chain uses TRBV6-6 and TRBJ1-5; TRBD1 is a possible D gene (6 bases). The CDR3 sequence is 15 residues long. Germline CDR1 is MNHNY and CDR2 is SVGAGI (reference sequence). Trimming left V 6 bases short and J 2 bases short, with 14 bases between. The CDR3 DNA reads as TGTGCCAGCAGCGCTTGGGAGGGGGGCAATCAGCCCCAGCATTTT. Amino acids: CASSAWEGGNQPQHF.

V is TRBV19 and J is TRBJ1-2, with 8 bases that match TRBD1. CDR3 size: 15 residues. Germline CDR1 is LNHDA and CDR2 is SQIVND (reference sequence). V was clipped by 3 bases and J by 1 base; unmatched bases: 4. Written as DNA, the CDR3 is TGTGCCAGTAGTATCCCCGGACAGGGTAACTATGGCTACACCTTC. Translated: CASSIPGQGNYGYTF. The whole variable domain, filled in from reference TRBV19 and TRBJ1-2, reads DGGITQSPKYLFRKEGQNVTLSCEQNLNHDAMYWYRQDPGQGLRLIYYSQIVNDFQKGDIAEGYSVSREKKESFPLTVTSAQKNPTAFYLCASSIPGQGNYGYTFGSGTRLTVV.

CDR3 sequence (DNA): TGTGCCTGGAGTGCGGGACAGGGGGTTCGGAGCTATGGCTACACCTTC. This codes for CAWSAGQGVRSYGYTF. The chain employs TRBV30 and TRBJ1-2; 11 positions match TRBD1. V lost 1 base and J lost 4; bases outside the gene matches: 8. The germline gives CDR1 GTSNPN, CDR2 SVGIG (reference sequence). CDR3 length: 16 amino acids. Using reference TRBV30 and TRBJ1-2 for the parts outside the CDR3, the full variable domain is SQTIHQWPATLVQPVGSPLSLECTVEGTSNPNLYWYRQAAGRGLQLLFYSVGIGQISSEVPQNLSASRPQDRQFILSSKKLLLSDSGFYLCAWSAGQGVRSYGYTFGSGTRLTVV.

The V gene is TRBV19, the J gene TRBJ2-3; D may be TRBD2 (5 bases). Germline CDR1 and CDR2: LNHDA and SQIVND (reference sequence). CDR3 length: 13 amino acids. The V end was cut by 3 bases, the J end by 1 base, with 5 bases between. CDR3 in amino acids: CASSMRGTDTQYF. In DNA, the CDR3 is TGTGCCAGTAGTATGCGGGGCACAGATACGCAGTATTTT.

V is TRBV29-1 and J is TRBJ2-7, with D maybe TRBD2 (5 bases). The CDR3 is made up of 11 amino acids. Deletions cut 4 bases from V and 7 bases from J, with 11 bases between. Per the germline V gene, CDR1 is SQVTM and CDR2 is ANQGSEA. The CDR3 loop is CSVGTATEQYF. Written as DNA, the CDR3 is TGCAGCGTTGGGACTGCTACGGAGCAGTACTTC.

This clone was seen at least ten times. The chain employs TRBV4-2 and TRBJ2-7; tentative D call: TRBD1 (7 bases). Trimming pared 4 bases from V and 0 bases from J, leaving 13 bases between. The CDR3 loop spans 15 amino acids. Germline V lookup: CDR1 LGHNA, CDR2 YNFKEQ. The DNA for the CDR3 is TGTGCCAGCAGCCCGGGGGACAGTAGCTCCTACGAGCAGTACTTC. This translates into CASSPGDSSSYEQYF.

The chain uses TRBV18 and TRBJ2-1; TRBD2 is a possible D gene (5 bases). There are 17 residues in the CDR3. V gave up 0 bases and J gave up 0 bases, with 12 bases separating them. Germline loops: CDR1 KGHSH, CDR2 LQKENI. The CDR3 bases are TGTGCCAGCTCACCACCCAGGTCGGAGGTCTCCTACAATGAGCAGTTCTTC. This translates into CASSPPRSEVSYNEQFF. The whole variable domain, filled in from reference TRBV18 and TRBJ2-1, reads NAGVMQNPRHLVRRRGQEARLRCSPMKGHSHVYWYRQLPEEGLKFMVYLQKENIIDESGMPKERFSAEFPKEGPSILRIQQVVRGDSAAYFCASSPPRSEVSYNEQFFGPGTRLTVL.

This CDR3 reads CASSLVASSSGNTIYF. CDR3 nucleotide sequence: TGTGCCAGCAGCTTAGTAGCTAGCTCCTCTGGAAACACCATATATTTT. The chain is built from TRBV7-8 and TRBJ1-3; no definite D call. Germline V CDR1 and CDR2: SGHVS, FQNEAQ. The CDR3 runs 16 residues. Trimming stripped 1 base from V and 0 bases from J, with 10 bases between.

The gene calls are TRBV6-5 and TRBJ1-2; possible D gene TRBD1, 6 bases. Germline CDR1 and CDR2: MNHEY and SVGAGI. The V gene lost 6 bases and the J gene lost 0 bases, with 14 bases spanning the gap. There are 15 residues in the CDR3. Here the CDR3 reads CASRGAGGPNYGYTF. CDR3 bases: TGTGCCAGCAGGGGGGCTGGGGGCCCTAACTATGGCTACACCTTC.

In DNA, the CDR3 is TGTGCCAGCAGTTTAGAGGGGACAGGGGCTAGCTCTGGAAACACCATATATTTT. Its protein product is CASSLEGTGASSGNTIYF. The genes are TRBV28 and TRBJ1-3; TRBD1 agrees at 10 bases. CDR1 and CDR2 from the germline V gene are MDHEN and SYDVKM. J lost 0 bases, V lost 2 bases, and 7 bases had no gene match. The CDR3 is 18 amino acids.

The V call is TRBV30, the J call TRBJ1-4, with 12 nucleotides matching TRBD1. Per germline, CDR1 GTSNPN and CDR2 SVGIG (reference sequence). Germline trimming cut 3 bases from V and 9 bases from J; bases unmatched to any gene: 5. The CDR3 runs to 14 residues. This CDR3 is CAWRGGQGAKKLFF. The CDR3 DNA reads TGTGCCTGGAGGGGGGGACAGGGGGCGAAAAAACTGTTTTTT.

The CDR3 protein is CASSWDKLPQETQYF. In DNA form, the CDR3 reads TGTGCCAGCAGCTGGGACAAATTACCCCAAGAGACCCAGTACTTC. This chain uses TRBV14 with TRBJ2-5, with D tentatively TRBD1 (6 bases). Germline-derived CDR1 and CDR2 are SGHDN and FVKESK. V lost 5 bases and J lost 1, with 14 bases in between. There are 15 residues in the CDR3.

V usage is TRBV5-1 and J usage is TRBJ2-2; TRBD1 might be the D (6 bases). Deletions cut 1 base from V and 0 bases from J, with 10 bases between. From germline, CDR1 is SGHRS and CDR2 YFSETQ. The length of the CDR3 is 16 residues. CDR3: CASSLWAGANTGELFF. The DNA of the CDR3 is TGCGCCAGCAGCTTGTGGGCAGGGGCGAACACCGGGGAGCTGTTTTTT.

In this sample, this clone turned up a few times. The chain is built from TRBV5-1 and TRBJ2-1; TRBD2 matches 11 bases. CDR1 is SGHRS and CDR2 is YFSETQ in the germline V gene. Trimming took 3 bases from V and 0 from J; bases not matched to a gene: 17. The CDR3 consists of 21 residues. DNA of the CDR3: TGCGCCAGCAGCTCGCCCACGACCGGGACTAGCGGAGACCGCTCCTACAATGAGCAGTTCTTC. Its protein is CASSSPTTGTSGDRSYNEQFF.

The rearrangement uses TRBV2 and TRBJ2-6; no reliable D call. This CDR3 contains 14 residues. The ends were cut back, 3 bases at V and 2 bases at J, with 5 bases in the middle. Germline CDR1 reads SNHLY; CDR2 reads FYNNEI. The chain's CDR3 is CASSDFTGANVLTF. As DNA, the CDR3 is TGTGCCAGCAGTGATTTCACTGGGGCCAACGTCCTGACTTTC.

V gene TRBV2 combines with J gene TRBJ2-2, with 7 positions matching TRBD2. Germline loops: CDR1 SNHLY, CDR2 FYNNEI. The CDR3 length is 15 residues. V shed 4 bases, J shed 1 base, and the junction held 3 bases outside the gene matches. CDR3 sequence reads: CASSASGVNTGELFF. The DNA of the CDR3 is TGTGCCAGCAGTGCCAGCGGGGTGAACACCGGGGAGCTGTTTTTT.

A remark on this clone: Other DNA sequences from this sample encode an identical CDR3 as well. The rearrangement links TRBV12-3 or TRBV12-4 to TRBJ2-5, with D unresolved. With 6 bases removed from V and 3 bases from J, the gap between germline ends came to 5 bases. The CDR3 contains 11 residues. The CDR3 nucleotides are TGTGCCAGCAGCCTCGAAGAGACCCAGTACTTC. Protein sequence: CASSLEETQYF.

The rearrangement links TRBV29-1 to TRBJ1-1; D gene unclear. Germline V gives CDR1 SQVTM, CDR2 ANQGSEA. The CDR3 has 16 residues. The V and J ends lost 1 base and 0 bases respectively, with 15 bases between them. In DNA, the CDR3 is TGCAGCGTTGAAGCCGCATTGGAGGCGCTGAACACTGAAGCTTTCTTT. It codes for CSVEAALEALNTEAFF.

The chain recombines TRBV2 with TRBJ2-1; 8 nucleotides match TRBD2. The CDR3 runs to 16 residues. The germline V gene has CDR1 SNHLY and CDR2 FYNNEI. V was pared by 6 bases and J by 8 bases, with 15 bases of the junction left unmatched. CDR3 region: CASRETGTSATHEQFF. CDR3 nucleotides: TGTGCCAGCAGGGAAACCGGGACTAGTGCAACCCATGAGCAGTTCTTC. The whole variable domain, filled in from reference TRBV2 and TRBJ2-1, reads EPEVTQTPSHQVTQMGQEVILRCVPISNHLYFYWYRQILGQKVEFLVSFYNNEISEKSEIFDDQFSVERPDGSNFTLKIRSTKLEDSAMYFCASRETGTSATHEQFFGPGTRLTVL.

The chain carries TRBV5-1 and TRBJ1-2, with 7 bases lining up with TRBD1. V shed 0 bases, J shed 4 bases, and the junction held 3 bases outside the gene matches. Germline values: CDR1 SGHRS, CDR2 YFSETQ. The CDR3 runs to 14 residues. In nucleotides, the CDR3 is TGCGCCAGCAGCTTGGAGGGGGCGAGCTATGGCTACACCTTC. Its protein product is CASSLEGASYGYTF.

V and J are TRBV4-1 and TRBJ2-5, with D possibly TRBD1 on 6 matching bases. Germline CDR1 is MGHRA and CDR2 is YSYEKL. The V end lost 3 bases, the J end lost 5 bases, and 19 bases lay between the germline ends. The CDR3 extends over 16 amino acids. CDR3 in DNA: TGCGCCAGCAGCCATAGATCAGGGGCGGTGGGCGAGACCCAGTACTTC. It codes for CASSHRSGAVGETQYF.

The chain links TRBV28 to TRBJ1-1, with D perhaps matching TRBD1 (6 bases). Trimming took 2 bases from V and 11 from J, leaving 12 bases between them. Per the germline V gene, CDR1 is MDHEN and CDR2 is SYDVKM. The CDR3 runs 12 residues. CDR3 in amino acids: CASSLTGQVAFF. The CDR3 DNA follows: TGTGCCAGCAGTTTAACAGGGCAGGTTGCTTTCTTT. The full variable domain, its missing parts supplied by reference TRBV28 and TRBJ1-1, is DVKVTQSSRYLVKRTGEKVFLECVQDMDHENMFWYRQDPGLGLRLIYFSYDVKMKEKGDIPEGYSVSREKKERFSLILESASTNQTSMYLCASSLTGQVAFFGQGTRLTVV.

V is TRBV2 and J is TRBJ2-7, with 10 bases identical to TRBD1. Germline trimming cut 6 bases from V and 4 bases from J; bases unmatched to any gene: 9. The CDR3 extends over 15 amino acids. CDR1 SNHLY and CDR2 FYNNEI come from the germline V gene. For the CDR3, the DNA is TGTGCCAGCAGACCTCGGGACAGGGGATGGTACGAGCAGTACTTC. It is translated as CASRPRDRGWYEQYF.